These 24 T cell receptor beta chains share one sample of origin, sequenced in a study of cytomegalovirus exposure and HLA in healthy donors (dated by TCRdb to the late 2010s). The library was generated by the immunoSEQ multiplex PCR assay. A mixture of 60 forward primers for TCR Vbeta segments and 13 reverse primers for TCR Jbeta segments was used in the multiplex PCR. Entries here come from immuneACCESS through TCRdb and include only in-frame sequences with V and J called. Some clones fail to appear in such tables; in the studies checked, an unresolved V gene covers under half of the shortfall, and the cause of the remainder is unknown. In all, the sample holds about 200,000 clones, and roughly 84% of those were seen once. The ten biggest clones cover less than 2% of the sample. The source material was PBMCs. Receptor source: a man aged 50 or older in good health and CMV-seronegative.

CDR3 coding DNA: TGTGCCAGCCGCCGGACAGGGAGTAACACCGGGGAGCTGTTTTTT. Protein product: CASRRTGSNTGELFF. J is TRBJ2-2 and V is TRBV2; 8 positions agree with TRBD1. The CDR3 extends over 15 amino acids. The germline CDR1 and CDR2 sequences are SNHLY and FYNNEI. The V gene end was trimmed by 8 bases and the J gene end by 2 bases; junction bases not matched to a gene: 7.

The CDR3 nucleotides read TGCGCCAGCAGCCAAGGGACAGGGAGAGAGACCCAGTACTTC. This translates into CASSQGTGRETQYF. The chain uses TRBV5-1 and TRBJ2-5; TRBD1 matches at 9 bases. There are 14 residues in the CDR3. Germline V gene sequence: CDR1 SGHRS, CDR2 YFSETQ. The junction had 5 bases not matched to a gene; V was cut back by 4 bases and J by 4 bases.

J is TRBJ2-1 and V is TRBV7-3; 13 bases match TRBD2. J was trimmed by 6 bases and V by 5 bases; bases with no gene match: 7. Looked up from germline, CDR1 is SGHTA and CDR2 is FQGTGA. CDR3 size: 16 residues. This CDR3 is CASSIPLAGGRNEQFF. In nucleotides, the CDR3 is TGTGCCAGCAGCATCCCACTAGCGGGAGGGCGCAATGAGCAGTTCTTC.

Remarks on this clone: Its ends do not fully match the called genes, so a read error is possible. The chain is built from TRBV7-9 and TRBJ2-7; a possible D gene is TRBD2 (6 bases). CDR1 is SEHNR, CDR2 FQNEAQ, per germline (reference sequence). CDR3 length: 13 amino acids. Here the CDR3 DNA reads TGTTCCAGCAGCGTTAGCGGTTCCTACGAGCAGTACTTC. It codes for CSSSVSGSYEQYF.

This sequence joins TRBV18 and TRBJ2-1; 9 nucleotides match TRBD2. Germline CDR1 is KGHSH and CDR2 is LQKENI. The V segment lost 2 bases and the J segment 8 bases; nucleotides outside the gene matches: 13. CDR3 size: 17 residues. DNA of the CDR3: TGTGCCAGCTCACCAAATTATGGCGGGGGGGGAAAGGATGAGCAGTTCTTC. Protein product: CASSPNYGGGGKDEQFF.

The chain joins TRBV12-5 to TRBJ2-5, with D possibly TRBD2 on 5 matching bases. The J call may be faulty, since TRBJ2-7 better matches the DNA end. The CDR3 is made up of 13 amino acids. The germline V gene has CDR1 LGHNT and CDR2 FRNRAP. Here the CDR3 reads CASGLSGFDEQYF. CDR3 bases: TGTGCTAGTGGTTTGTCGGGGTTTGACGAGCAGTACTTC.

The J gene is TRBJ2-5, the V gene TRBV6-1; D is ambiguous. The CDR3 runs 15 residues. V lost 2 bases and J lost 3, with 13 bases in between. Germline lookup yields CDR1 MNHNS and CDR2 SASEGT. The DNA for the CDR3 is TGTGCCAGCAGTGAAACTTGGCGTCAGGAAGAGACCCAGTACTTC. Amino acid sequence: CASSETWRQEETQYF.

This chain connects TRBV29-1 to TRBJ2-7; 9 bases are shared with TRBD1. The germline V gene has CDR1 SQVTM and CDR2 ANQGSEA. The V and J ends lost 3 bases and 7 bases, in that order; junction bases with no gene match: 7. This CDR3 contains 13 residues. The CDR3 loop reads CSVDRTGVGEQYF. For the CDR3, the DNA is TGCAGCGTTGATCGGACAGGGGTTGGAGAGCAGTACTTC.

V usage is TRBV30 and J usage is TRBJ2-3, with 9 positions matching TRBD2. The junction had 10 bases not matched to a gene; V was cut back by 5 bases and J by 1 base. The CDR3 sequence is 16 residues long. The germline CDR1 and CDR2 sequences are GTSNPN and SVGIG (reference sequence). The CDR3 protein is CAWGGRAGGRTDTQYF. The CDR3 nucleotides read TGTGCCTGGGGGGGTAGAGCGGGAGGCCGCACAGATACGCAGTATTTT.

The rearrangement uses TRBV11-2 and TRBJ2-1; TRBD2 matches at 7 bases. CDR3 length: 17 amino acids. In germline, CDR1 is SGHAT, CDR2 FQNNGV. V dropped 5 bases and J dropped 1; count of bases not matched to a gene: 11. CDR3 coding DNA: TGTGCCAGCAGCCACATACGAGCGGGACGGTCCTACAATGAGCAGTTCTTC. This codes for CASSHIRAGRSYNEQFF.

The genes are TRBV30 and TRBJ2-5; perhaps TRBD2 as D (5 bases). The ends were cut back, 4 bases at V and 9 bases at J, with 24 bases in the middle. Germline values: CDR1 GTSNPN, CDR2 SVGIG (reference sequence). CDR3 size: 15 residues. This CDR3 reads CAWNLKRTQLGAQYF. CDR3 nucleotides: TGTGCCTGGAACTTGAAACGCACTCAACTCGGGGCCCAGTACTTC.

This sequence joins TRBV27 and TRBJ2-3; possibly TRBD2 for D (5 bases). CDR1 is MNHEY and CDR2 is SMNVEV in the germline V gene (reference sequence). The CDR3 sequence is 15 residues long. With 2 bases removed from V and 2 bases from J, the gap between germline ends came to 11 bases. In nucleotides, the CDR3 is TGTGCCAGCAGTTTAGTGAGGGCTAACACAGATACGCAGTATTTT. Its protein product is CASSLVRANTDTQYF.

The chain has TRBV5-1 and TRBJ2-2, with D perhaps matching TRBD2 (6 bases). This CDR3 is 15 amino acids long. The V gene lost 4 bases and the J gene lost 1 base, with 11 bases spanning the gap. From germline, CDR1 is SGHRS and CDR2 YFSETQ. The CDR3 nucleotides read TGCGCCAGCAGCCCGACTAGGGTGAACACCGGGGAGCTGTTTTTT. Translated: CASSPTRVNTGELFF.

The CDR3 bases are TGCGCCAGCAGCTTGGAAGCTGGTACCTACGAGCAGTACTTC. Its protein product is CASSLEAGTYEQYF. The chain links TRBV5-1 to TRBJ2-7; D is unresolved. Germline CDR1 SGHRS, CDR2 YFSETQ. Trimming left V 0 bases short and J 2 bases short, with 9 bases between. CDR3 length: 14 residues.

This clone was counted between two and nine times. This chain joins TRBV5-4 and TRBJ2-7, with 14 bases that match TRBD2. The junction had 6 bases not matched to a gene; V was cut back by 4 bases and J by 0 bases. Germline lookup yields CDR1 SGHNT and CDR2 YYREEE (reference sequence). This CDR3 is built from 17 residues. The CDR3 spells CASSPRTSGGSSYEQYF. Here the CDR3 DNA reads TGTGCCAGCAGCCCCCGGACTAGCGGGGGGAGCTCCTACGAGCAGTACTTC.

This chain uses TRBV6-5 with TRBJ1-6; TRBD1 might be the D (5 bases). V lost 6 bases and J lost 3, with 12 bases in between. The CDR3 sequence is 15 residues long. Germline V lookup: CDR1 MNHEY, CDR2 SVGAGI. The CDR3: CASRTTVLYNSPLHF. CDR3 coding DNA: TGTGCCAGCAGGACGACAGTCCTCTATAATTCACCCCTCCACTTT.

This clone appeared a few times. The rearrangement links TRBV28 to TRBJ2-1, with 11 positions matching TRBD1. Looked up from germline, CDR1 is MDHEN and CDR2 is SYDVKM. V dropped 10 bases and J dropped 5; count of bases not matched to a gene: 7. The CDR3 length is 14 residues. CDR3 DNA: TGTGCCACCTCGGACAGGGGGCAGAACAATGAGCAGTTCTTC. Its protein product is CATSDRGQNNEQFF.

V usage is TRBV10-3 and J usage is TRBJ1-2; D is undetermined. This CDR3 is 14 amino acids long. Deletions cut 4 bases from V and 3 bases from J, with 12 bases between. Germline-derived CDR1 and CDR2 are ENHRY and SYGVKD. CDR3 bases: TGTGCCATCAGTGCGGGAAGTCCCGACTATGGCTACACCTTC. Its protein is CAISAGSPDYGYTF.

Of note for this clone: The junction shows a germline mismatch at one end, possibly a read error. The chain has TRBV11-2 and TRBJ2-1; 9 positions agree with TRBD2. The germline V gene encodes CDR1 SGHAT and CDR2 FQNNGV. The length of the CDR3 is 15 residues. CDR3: CASSFGTSSHNEQFF. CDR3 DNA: TGTGCCAGCAGCTTTGGGACTAGCTCCCACAATGAGCAGTTCTTC.

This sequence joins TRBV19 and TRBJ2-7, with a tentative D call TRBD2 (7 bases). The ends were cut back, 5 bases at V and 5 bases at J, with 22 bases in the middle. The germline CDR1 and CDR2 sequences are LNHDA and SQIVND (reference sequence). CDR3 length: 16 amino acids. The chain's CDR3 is CASSRMLGGHRDEQYF. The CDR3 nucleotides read TGTGCCAGTAGTCGAATGTTGGGGGGGCACAGGGACGAGCAGTACTTC.

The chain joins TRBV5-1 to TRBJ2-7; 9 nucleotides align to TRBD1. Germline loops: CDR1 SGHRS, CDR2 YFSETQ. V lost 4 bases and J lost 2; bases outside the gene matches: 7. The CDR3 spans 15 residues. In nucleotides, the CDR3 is TGCGCCAGCAGCCTAGGGACAGGGAGTCCCTACGAGCAGTACTTC. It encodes CASSLGTGSPYEQYF.

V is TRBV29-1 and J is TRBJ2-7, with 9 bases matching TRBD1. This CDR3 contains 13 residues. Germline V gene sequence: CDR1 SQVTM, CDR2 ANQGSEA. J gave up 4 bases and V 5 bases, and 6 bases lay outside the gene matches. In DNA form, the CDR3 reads TGCAGCGTTCTCCTCGGACAGGGGTACGAGCAGTACTTC. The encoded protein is CSVLLGQGYEQYF.

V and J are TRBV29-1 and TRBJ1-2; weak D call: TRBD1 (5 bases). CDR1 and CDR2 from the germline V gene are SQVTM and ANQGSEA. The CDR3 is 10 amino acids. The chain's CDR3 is CRLSGIGYTF. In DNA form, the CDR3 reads TGCAGGTTGTCAGGGATCGGCTACACCTTC.

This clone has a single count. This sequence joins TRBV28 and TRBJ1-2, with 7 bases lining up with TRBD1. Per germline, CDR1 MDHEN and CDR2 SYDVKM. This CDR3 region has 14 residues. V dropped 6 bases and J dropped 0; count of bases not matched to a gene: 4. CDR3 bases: TGTGCCAGCAGACCCACAGGGGCTAACTATGGCTACACCTTC. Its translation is CASRPTGANYGYTF.